Presented here are 22 T cell receptor beta chains from one specimen sequenced in a study of Ad26.COV2.S vaccination and SARS-CoV-2 variants. The treatment here: roughly 19 received Ad26.COV2.S at low or high dose, single or two shots; 5 received placebo; per-sample allocation not given. Samples came from day 63 after the first vaccine or placebo injection. Assay used: immunoSEQ multiplex PCR; TCRdb lists only in-frame clones, some missing. The table has hundreds of thousands of clones, around 92% seen once. The sample was peripheral blood, taken in a trial of Ad26.COV2.S vaccine versus placebo. The receptors were gathered from a person between 18 and 59 years old who received the Ad26.COV2.S COVID-19 vaccine or a placebo.

The J gene is TRBJ1-5, the V gene TRBV30; D gene unclear. The CDR3 loop spans 15 amino acids. The V end was cut by 1 base, the J end by 6 bases, with 16 bases between. CDR1 is GTSNPN and CDR2 is SVGIG in the germline V gene (reference sequence). This CDR3 is CAWSAVTGRSQPQHF. In nucleotides, the CDR3 is TGTGCCTGGAGTGCTGTGACGGGTCGTAGTCAGCCCCAGCATTTT.

The chain joins TRBV2 to TRBJ2-3; D is possibly TRBD2 (5 bases). Germline CDR1 SNHLY, CDR2 FYNNEI. This CDR3 spans 13 amino acids. Trimming stripped 4 bases from V and 1 base from J, with 6 bases between. In DNA form, the CDR3 reads TGTGCCAGCAGTGTGGAGGGCACAGATACGCAGTATTTT. It translates to CASSVEGTDTQYF. Drawing the rest from reference TRBV2 and TRBJ2-3, the complete variable domain is EPEVTQTPSHQVTQMGQEVILRCVPISNHLYFYWYRQILGQKVEFLVSFYNNEISEKSEIFDDQFSVERPDGSNFTLKIRSTKLEDSAMYFCASSVEGTDTQYFGPGTRLTVL.

The chain carries TRBV12-3 or TRBV12-4 and TRBJ1-2, with 9 bases lining up with TRBD1. The CDR3 contains 13 residues. After removal of 7 bases from V and 8 bases from J, the junction contained 8 bases not matched to a gene. The CDR3 bases are TGTGCCAGCACCCTGGGGGACAGGGAAGGCTACACCTTC. This gives the protein CASTLGDREGYTF.

V usage is TRBV3-1 (or the pseudogene TRBV3-2) and J usage is TRBJ1-5; D not resolved. CDR3 length: 14 amino acids. The V and J ends lost 5 bases and 2 bases respectively, with 10 bases between them. Germline V lookup: CDR1 LGHDT, CDR2 YNNKEL (reference sequence). The CDR3: CASSSGSGNQPQHF. CDR3 in DNA: TGTGCCAGCAGCTCCGGGTCGGGCAATCAGCCCCAGCATTTT.

In DNA form, the CDR3 reads TGTGCCAGCAGTCTAGCGGGGGGGCCCCAAGAGACCCAGTACTTC. Translation: CASSLAGGPQETQYF. This chain connects TRBV6-2 or TRBV6-3 to TRBJ2-5; TRBD2 matches at 12 bases. V lost 5 bases and J lost 1; bases outside the gene matches: 2. The germline V gene has CDR1 MNHEY and CDR2 SVGEGT. This CDR3 region has 15 residues.

The chain employs TRBV4-1 and TRBJ2-6; no firm D call. With 3 bases removed from V and 3 bases from J, the gap between germline ends came to 3 bases. Germline CDR1 is MGHRA and CDR2 is YSYEKL. The CDR3 totals 13 residues. Here the CDR3 reads CASSHFGANVLTF. The CDR3 DNA reads as TGCGCCAGCAGCCACTTTGGGGCCAACGTCCTGACTTTC.

The V call is TRBV14, the J call TRBJ1-2; no reliable D call. In germline, CDR1 is SGHDN, CDR2 FVKESK. Trimming removed 0 bases at V and 8 bases at J, with 10 bases between. The CDR3 has 13 residues. The DNA of the CDR3 is TGTGCCAGCAGCCAAGATCGAGGCCTCGGCTACACCTTC. Translating it yields CASSQDRGLGYTF.

The chain has TRBV2 and TRBJ2-7, with 7 bases fitting TRBD1. The CDR3 contains 13 residues. Germline assignment: CDR1 SNHLY and CDR2 FYNNEI. With V trimmed by 5 bases and J by 3 bases, 4 bases remained unmatched. CDR3 region: CASSLGTVYEQYF. Written as DNA, the CDR3 is TGTGCCAGCAGTCTCGGGACAGTCTACGAGCAGTACTTC. The variable domain in full, with the rest retrieved from reference TRBV2 and TRBJ2-7, is EPEVTQTPSHQVTQMGQEVILRCVPISNHLYFYWYRQILGQKVEFLVSFYNNEISEKSEIFDDQFSVERPDGSNFTLKIRSTKLEDSAMYFCASSLGTVYEQYFGPGTRLTVT.

This clone was observed a handful of times. CDR3 protein: CASSFGTASNQPQHF. The CDR3 bases are TGTGCCAGCAGCTTTGGGACAGCTAGCAATCAGCCCCAGCATTTT. The chain recombines TRBV3-1 (or the pseudogene TRBV3-2) with TRBJ1-5; TRBD1 matches at 7 bases. The CDR3 has 15 residues. Germline CDR1 LGHDT, CDR2 YNNKEL (reference sequence). Germline trimming cut 5 bases from V and 0 bases from J; bases unmatched to any gene: 4.

This clone was recorded only once. The V call is TRBV5-1, the J call TRBJ2-5; weak D call: TRBD1 (6 bases). Germline CDR1 SGHRS, CDR2 YFSETQ. The CDR3 runs 14 residues. Between the trimmed V and J ends, which lost 2 bases and 1 base, there was a span of 9 bases. This CDR3 reads CASSLGQSQETQYF. CDR3 coding DNA: TGCGCCAGCAGCTTAGGACAGTCCCAAGAGACCCAGTACTTC. The variable domain in full, completed from reference TRBV5-1 and TRBJ2-5, reads KAGVTQTPRYLIKTRGQQVTLSCSPISGHRSVSWYQQTPGQGLQFLFEYFSETQRNKGNFPGRFSGRQFSNSRSEMNVSTLELGDSALYLCASSLGQSQETQYFGPGTRLLVL.

The rearrangement uses TRBV19 and TRBJ2-1; D gene ambiguous. The CDR3 contains 11 residues. Germline V CDR1 and CDR2: LNHDA, SQIVND (reference sequence). The V gene lost 3 bases and the J gene lost 7 bases, with 4 bases spanning the gap. The CDR3 region has the DNA TGTGCCAGTAGTATGAGGAATGAGCAGTTCTTC. Translated, it gives CASSMRNEQFF. Complete variable domain (other parts from reference TRBV19 and TRBJ2-1): DGGITQSPKYLFRKEGQNVTLSCEQNLNHDAMYWYRQDPGQGLRLIYYSQIVNDFQKGDIAEGYSVSREKKESFPLTVTSAQKNPTAFYLCASSMRNEQFFGPGTRLTVL.

This chain connects TRBV7-2 to TRBJ2-1, with unresolved D. Germline CDR1 SGHTA, CDR2 FQGNSA. V lost 1 base and J 3 bases, leaving 7 bases between the germline ends. CDR3 length: 14 amino acids. CDR3 sequence: CASSLDYFYNEQFF. DNA for the CDR3: TGTGCCAGCAGCTTAGACTACTTCTACAATGAGCAGTTCTTC.

This clone was detected many times. The J gene is TRBJ2-7, the V gene TRBV11-3, with 9 nucleotides matching TRBD1. CDR1 is SGHNT and CDR2 is YENEEA in the germline V gene. After removal of 5 bases from V and 7 bases from J, the junction contained 15 bases not matched to a gene. This CDR3 has 16 residues. The CDR3 here is CASSLRSTQGAEEQYF. DNA of the CDR3: TGTGCCAGCAGCCTACGGTCCACACAGGGGGCGGAGGAGCAGTACTTC.

The CDR3 protein is CASRAGLGNTEAFF. In nucleotides, the CDR3 is TGTGCCAGCAGGGCAGGGTTAGGGAACACTGAAGCTTTCTTT. The rearrangement joins TRBV6-5 to TRBJ1-1; tentatively, D is TRBD1 (5 bases). Germline CDR1 reads MNHEY; CDR2 reads SVGAGI. With 6 bases removed from V and 1 base from J, the gap between germline ends came to 12 bases. This CDR3 region has 14 residues.

The chain employs TRBV10-3 and TRBJ2-3, with TRBD1 matching 7 bases. The J segment lost 5 bases and the V segment lost 6 bases, leaving 14 bases of the junction unmatched. This CDR3 region has 16 residues. Germline CDR1 ENHRY, CDR2 SYGVKD. The CDR3 coding sequence is TGTGCCATCAGCCCCGGGACAGATTACAACGTAGATACGCAGTATTTT. Residues: CAISPGTDYNVDTQYF.

The chain links TRBV6-5 to TRBJ1-4, with 9 bases that match TRBD1. Germline loops: CDR1 MNHEY, CDR2 SVGAGI. This CDR3 has 14 amino acids. The J segment lost 8 bases and the V segment lost 5 bases, leaving 6 bases of the junction unmatched. DNA for the CDR3: TGTGCCAGCAGTCCGGACAGGGGTAGGGAAAAACTGTTTTTT. Its translation is CASSPDRGREKLFF.

The rearrangement joins TRBV12-3 or TRBV12-4 to TRBJ2-7, with TRBD1 identical over 7 bases. The CDR3 spans 13 residues. Unmatched junction bases numbered 9, after V lost 7 bases and J lost 6 bases. The CDR3 region has the DNA TGTGCCAGCACCCACTCGACAGGGCTCGAGCAGTACTTC. Protein: CASTHSTGLEQYF.

V and J are TRBV6-5 and TRBJ1-2; D gene unclear. The germline V and J ends were trimmed by 7 bases and 3 bases, with 9 bases remaining between them. The CDR3 consists of 12 residues. CDR1 and CDR2 from the germline V gene are MNHEY and SVGAGI. CDR3 in DNA: TGTGCCAGCACTACGGACTACTATGGCTACACCTTC. Encoded protein: CASTTDYYGYTF.

The chain has TRBV6-6 and TRBJ1-2; D is uncertain. V lost 7 bases, J lost 5 bases, and 11 bases lay in between. There are 12 residues in the CDR3. The V gene's germline CDR1 is MNHNY and CDR2 SVGAGI (reference sequence). CDR3 nucleotides: TGTGCCAGCATCGGGGTTGGGTATGGCTACACCTTC. This sequence encodes CASIGVGYGYTF.

The chain couples TRBV11-2 to TRBJ1-2, with 7 bases identical to TRBD1. Germline V gives CDR1 SGHAT, CDR2 FQNNGV. This CDR3 spans 15 amino acids. V lost 5 bases and J lost 8; bases outside the gene matches: 14. Written as DNA, the CDR3 is TGTGCCAGCAGCCGACAGGGACAGCCCTACATGGGCTACACCTTC. It is translated as CASSRQGQPYMGYTF.

This clone was detected only once. This rearrangement joins TRBV18 to TRBJ2-1, with 7 positions matching TRBD2. The germline CDR1 and CDR2 sequences are KGHSH and LQKENI. CDR3 length: 14 residues. V lost 3 bases, J lost 6 bases, and 5 bases stayed unmatched. As DNA, the CDR3 is TGTGCCAGCTCACCGCGGGACTACTTCAATGAGCAGTTCTTC. Its translation: CASSPRDYFNEQFF.

This chain uses TRBV5-1 with TRBJ1-1, with D perhaps TRBD1 (5 bases). There are 15 residues in the CDR3. Germline assignment: CDR1 SGHRS and CDR2 YFSETQ. V lost 4 bases, J lost 3 bases, and 16 bases lay in between. CDR3 protein: CASSALAGADTEAFF. The DNA for the CDR3 is TGCGCCAGCAGCGCCCTGGCCGGGGCGGACACTGAAGCTTTCTTT.